The 17 T cell receptor beta chains listed next were all sequenced from one sample in a study of blood T cell repertoires in COVID-19. This table comes from immunoSEQ multiplex PCR, and its TCRdb copy is limited to in-frame clones, with some not included. This table has 300,000 to 450,000 clones, roughly 90% appearing once. The sample was PBMCs or T cells enriched from blood (not recorded which). These receptor sequences come from a woman aged 25 to 39 who had been exposed to COVID-19.

The chain couples TRBV28 to TRBJ2-3; D is unclear. Trimming pared 2 bases from V and 5 bases from J, leaving 11 bases between. The CDR3 has 14 residues. Looked up from germline, CDR1 is MDHEN and CDR2 is SYDVKM. CDR3 amino acids: CASSLGATGDTQYF. The DNA for the CDR3 is TGTGCCAGCAGTTTAGGCGCTACGGGAGATACGCAGTATTTT.

The chain links TRBV4-1 to TRBJ2-1, with D hard to call. The CDR3 totals 16 residues. Trimming took off 0 bases at V and 1 base at J, with 10 bases between the two ends. Germline CDR1 is MGHRA and CDR2 is YSYEKL. The CDR3 DNA sequence: TGCGCCAGCAGCCAAGATGACACAATTTCCTACAATGAGCAGTTCTTC. It encodes CASSQDDTISYNEQFF.

The chain couples TRBV5-1 to TRBJ2-4; TRBD1 might be the D (5 bases). From germline, CDR1 is SGHRS and CDR2 YFSETQ. The CDR3 contains 16 residues. The V gene lost 1 base and the J gene lost 1 base, with 12 bases spanning the gap. The CDR3 is CASSLTGKFAKNIQYF. The CDR3 DNA sequence: TGCGCCAGCAGCTTGACAGGTAAGTTCGCCAAAAACATTCAGTACTTC. The complete variable domain, with remaining parts taken from reference TRBV5-1 and TRBJ2-4, reads KAGVTQTPRYLIKTRGQQVTLSCSPISGHRSVSWYQQTPGQGLQFLFEYFSETQRNKGNFPGRFSGRQFSNSRSEMNVSTLELGDSALYLCASSLTGKFAKNIQYFGAGTRLSVL.

This clone was seen only a few times. The rearrangement links TRBV27 to TRBJ2-7; 10 positions agree with TRBD1. V lost 4 bases, J lost 6 bases, and 9 bases stayed unmatched. CDR1 MNHEY and CDR2 SMNVEV come from the germline V gene (reference sequence). CDR3 size: 15 residues. CDR3 amino acids: CASSSPGQGFAEQYF. The CDR3 bases are TGTGCCAGCAGTTCGCCGGGACAGGGGTTTGCCGAGCAGTACTTC.

This clone was recorded once. V is TRBV5-4 and J is TRBJ2-1, with 7 bases aligning to TRBD1. CDR1 is SGHNT and CDR2 is YYREEE in the germline V gene (reference sequence). J lost 10 bases, V lost 4 bases, and 5 bases had no gene match. CDR3 length: 12 residues. Here the CDR3 reads CASSQTGREQFF. Written as DNA, the CDR3 is TGTGCCAGCAGCCAGACAGGGCGCGAGCAGTTCTTC.

This chain uses TRBV29-1 with TRBJ1-1; D is perhaps TRBD1 (5 bases). V lost 3 bases and J lost 4, with 12 bases in between. The CDR3 extends over 13 amino acids. Germline V gene lookup returns CDR1 SQVTM and CDR2 ANQGSEA. CDR3 region: CSVDGGVSTEAFF. DNA of the CDR3: TGCAGCGTTGACGGGGGGGTGAGCACTGAAGCTTTCTTT.

This clone was seen only once. The gene calls are TRBV15 and TRBJ1-5; 8 bases map to TRBD1. The ends lost 4 bases at V and 6 bases at J; junction bases unmatched: 8. Looked up from germline, CDR1 is LNHNV and CDR2 is YYDKDF (reference sequence). The CDR3 spans 15 residues. The CDR3 sequence is CATSTDRGMGQPQHF. Here the CDR3 DNA reads TGTGCCACCAGCACCGACAGGGGAATGGGTCAGCCCCAGCATTTT.

V usage is TRBV7-8 and J usage is TRBJ2-7; the match to TRBD1 covers 7 bases. In germline, CDR1 is SGHVS, CDR2 FQNEAQ. The V segment lost 3 bases and the J segment 2 bases; nucleotides outside the gene matches: 7. The CDR3 extends over 15 amino acids. CDR3 loop: CASSLTGKGAYEQYF. In nucleotides, the CDR3 is TGTGCCAGCAGCTTGACAGGGAAGGGAGCCTACGAGCAGTACTTC.

This clone has a single count. The rearrangement uses TRBV10-1 and TRBJ2-3; D may be TRBD1 (5 bases). Trimming shortened V by 0 bases and J by 5 bases, and 9 bases separated the two germline ends. The CDR3 spans 14 residues. Germline V lookup: CDR1 WNHNN, CDR2 SYGVQD (reference sequence). The CDR3 reads CASSESGRGDTQYF. The CDR3 DNA follows: TGCGCCAGCAGTGAGTCAGGAAGGGGAGATACGCAGTATTTT.

This sequence joins TRBV5-1 and TRBJ2-3; no definite D call. Germline CDR1 reads SGHRS; CDR2 reads YFSETQ. The CDR3 spans 15 residues. V dropped 1 base and J dropped 2 bases, with 11 bases sitting between them. The CDR3 nucleotides are TGCGCCAGCAGCTTGAGAGGAGTTAACACAGATACGCAGTATTTT. Amino acids: CASSLRGVNTDTQYF. The full variable domain, with the rest looked up from reference TRBV5-1 and TRBJ2-3, is KAGVTQTPRYLIKTRGQQVTLSCSPISGHRSVSWYQQTPGQGLQFLFEYFSETQRNKGNFPGRFSGRQFSNSRSEMNVSTLELGDSALYLCASSLRGVNTDTQYFGPGTRLTVL.

This chain's CDR3 is CASSRQGGQETQYF. In nucleotides, the CDR3 is TGTGCCAGCAGTCGACAGGGGGGGCAAGAGACCCAGTACTTC. This chain uses TRBV28 with TRBJ2-5; 9 nucleotides align to TRBD1. Per germline, CDR1 MDHEN and CDR2 SYDVKM. CDR3 length: 14 amino acids. The V and J ends lost 5 bases and 2 bases, in that order; junction bases with no gene match: 3. The full variable domain, with the rest looked up from reference TRBV28 and TRBJ2-5, is DVKVTQSSRYLVKRTGEKVFLECVQDMDHENMFWYRQDPGLGLRLIYFSYDVKMKEKGDIPEGYSVSREKKERFSLILESASTNQTSMYLCASSRQGGQETQYFGPGTRLLVL.

The gene calls are TRBV11-3 and TRBJ1-6; the match to TRBD1 covers 7 bases. CDR1 is SGHNT and CDR2 is YENEEA in the germline V gene. V shed 5 bases, J shed 2 bases, and the junction held 6 bases outside the gene matches. The CDR3 loop spans 16 amino acids. The CDR3 is CASSLRTGAYNSPLHF. The CDR3 DNA is TGTGCCAGCAGCCTTCGGACAGGAGCCTATAATTCACCCCTCCACTTT.

This clone was detected a few times. The chain joins TRBV6-6 to TRBJ2-4; 9 bases match TRBD2. Germline CDR1 reads MNHNY; CDR2 reads SVGAGI (reference sequence). The CDR3 is made up of 17 amino acids. The ends lost 5 bases at V and 6 bases at J; junction bases unmatched: 14. The CDR3 protein is CASSQHPSGNGGNIQYF. As DNA, the CDR3 is TGTGCCAGCAGTCAACACCCTAGCGGGAATGGCGGAAACATTCAGTACTTC.

For the CDR3, the DNA is TGTGCCTTAGGGGGCCCGAGCTCCTACGAGCAGTACTTC. Its translation: CALGGPSSYEQYF. The V gene is TRBV6-5, the J gene TRBJ2-7; 7 nucleotides align to TRBD1. The CDR3 consists of 13 residues. CDR1 is MNHEY and CDR2 is SVGAGI in the germline V gene. The junction had 7 bases not matched to a gene; V was cut back by 11 bases and J by 0 bases.

V usage is TRBV10-1 and J usage is TRBJ2-3; perhaps TRBD2 as D (5 bases). Germline V gives CDR1 WNHNN, CDR2 SYGVQD (reference sequence). The ends were cut back, 0 bases at V and 2 bases at J, with 15 bases in the middle. This CDR3 contains 17 residues. The DNA of the CDR3 is TGCGCCAGCAGTGAGTCGCGGCGGGTTTCCCTCACAGATACGCAGTATTTT. Translating it yields CASSESRRVSLTDTQYF.

The chain links TRBV2 to TRBJ1-5, with 7 bases identical to TRBD1. J gave up 2 bases and V 5 bases, and 6 bases lay outside the gene matches. CDR1 SNHLY and CDR2 FYNNEI come from the germline V gene. This CDR3 has 15 amino acids. The CDR3 protein is CASSRQGWGNQPQHF. The CDR3, as DNA: TGTGCCAGCAGTCGACAGGGTTGGGGCAATCAGCCCCAGCATTTT.

The chain combines TRBV18 with TRBJ2-3; D remains ambiguous. The V end was cut by 1 base, the J end by 0 bases, with 8 bases between. The CDR3 is 15 amino acids. Germline assignment: CDR1 KGHSH and CDR2 LQKENI. The CDR3 nucleotides are TGTGCCAGCTCACCACTTCCGACTAGCACAGATACGCAGTATTTT. Translated: CASSPLPTSTDTQYF.